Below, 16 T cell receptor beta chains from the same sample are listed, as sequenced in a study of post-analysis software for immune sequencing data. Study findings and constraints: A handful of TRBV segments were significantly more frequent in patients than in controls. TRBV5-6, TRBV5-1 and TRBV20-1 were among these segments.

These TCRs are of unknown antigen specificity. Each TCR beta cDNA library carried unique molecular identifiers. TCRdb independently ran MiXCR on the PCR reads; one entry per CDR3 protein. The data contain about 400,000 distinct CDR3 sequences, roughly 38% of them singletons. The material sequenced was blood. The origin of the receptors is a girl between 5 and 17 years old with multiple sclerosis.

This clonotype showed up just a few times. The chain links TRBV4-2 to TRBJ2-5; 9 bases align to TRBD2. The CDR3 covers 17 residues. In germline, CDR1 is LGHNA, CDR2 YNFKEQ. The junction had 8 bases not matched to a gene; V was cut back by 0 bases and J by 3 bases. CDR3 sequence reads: CASSQDLRRGGEETQYF. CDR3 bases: TGTGCCAGCAGCCAAGATCTTCGGCGGGGGGGCGAAGAGACCCAGTACTTC.

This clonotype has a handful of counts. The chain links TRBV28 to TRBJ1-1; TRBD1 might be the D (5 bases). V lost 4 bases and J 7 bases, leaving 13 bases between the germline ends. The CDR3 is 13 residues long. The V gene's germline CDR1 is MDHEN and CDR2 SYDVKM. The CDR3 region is CASSSPGRGEAFF. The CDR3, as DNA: TGTGCCAGCAGTTCGCCGGGACGGGGTGAAGCTTTCTTT.

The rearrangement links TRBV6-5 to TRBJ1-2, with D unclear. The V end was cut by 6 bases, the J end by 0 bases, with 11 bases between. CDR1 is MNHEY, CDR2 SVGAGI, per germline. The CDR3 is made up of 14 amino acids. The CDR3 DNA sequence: TGTGCCAGCAGCCCGACTCCTACTAACTATGGCTACACCTTC. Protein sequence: CASSPTPTNYGYTF.

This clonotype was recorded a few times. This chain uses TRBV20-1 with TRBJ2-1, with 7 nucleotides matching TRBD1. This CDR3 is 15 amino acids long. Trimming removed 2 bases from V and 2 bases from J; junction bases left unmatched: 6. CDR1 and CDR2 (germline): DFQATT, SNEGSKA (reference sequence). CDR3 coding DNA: TGCAGTGCTAGACCTACAGGGGATCCCTACAATGAGCAGTTCTTC. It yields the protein CSARPTGDPYNEQFF.

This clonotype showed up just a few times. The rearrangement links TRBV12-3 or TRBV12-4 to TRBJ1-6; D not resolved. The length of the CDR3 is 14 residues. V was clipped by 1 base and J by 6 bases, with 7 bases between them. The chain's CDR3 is CASSLGASNSPLHF. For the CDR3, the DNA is TGTGCCAGCAGTTTAGGGGCGAGTAATTCACCCCTCCACTTT.

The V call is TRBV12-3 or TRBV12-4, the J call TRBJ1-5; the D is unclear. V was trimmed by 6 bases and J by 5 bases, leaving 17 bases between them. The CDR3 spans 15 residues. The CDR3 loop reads CASSSAGPEHQPQHF. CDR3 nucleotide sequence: TGTGCCAGCAGCTCAGCTGGTCCGGAACATCAGCCCCAGCATTTT.

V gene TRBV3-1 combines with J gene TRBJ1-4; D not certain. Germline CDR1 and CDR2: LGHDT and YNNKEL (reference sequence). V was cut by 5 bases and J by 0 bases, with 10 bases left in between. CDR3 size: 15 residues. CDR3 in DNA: TGTGCCAGCAGCAGTACGGGGTCAACTAATGAAAAACTGTTTTTT. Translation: CASSSTGSTNEKLFF. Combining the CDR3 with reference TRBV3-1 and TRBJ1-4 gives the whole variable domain DTAVSQTPKYLVTQMGNDKSIKCEQNLGHDTMYWYKQDSKKFLKIMFSYNNKELIINETVPNRFSPKSPDKAHLNLHINSLELGDSAVYFCASSSTGSTNEKLFFGSGTQLSVL.

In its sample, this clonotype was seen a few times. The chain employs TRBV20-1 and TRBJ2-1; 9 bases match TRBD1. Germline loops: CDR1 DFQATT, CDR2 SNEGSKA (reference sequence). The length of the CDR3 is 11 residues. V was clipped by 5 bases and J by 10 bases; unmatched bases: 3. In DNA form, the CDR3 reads TGCAGTGCTTACAGGGGGCGAGAGCAGTTCTTC. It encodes CSAYRGREQFF.

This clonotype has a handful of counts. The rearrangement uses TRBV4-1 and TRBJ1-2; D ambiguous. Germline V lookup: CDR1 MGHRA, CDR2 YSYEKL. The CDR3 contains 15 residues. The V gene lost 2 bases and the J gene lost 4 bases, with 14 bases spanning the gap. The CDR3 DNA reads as TGCGCCAGCAGCCAACAAGTAAAGATAATCTATGGCTACACCTTC. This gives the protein CASSQQVKIIYGYTF.

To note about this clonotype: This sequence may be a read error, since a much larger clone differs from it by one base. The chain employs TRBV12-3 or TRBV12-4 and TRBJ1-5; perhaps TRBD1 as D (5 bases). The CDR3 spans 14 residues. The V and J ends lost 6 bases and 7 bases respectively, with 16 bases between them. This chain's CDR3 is CASRFGTTLQPQHF. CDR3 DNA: TGTGCCAGCAGGTTTGGGACCACCCTGCAGCCCCAGCATTTT.

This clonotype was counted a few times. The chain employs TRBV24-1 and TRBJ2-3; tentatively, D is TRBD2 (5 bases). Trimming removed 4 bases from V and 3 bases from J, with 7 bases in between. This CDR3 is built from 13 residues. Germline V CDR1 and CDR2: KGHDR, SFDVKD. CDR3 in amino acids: CATSDGVTDTQYF. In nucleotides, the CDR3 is TGTGCCACCAGTGACGGGGTGACAGATACGCAGTATTTT.

The CDR3 sequence is CASSTDRGNGYTF. The CDR3, as DNA: TGTGCCAGCAGTACGGACAGGGGGAATGGCTACACCTTC. The V call is TRBV2, the J call TRBJ1-2, with 10 bases lining up with TRBD1. The CDR3 has 13 residues. Per germline, CDR1 SNHLY and CDR2 FYNNEI. After removal of 5 bases from V and 6 bases from J, the junction contained 3 bases not matched to a gene.

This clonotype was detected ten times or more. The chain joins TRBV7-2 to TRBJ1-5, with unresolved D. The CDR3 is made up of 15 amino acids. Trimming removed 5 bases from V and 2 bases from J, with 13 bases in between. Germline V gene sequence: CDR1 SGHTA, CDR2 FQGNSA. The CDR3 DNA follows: TGTGCCAGCAGCCGGGCGGGCGGGCGCAATCAGCCCCAGCATTTT. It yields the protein CASSRAGGRNQPQHF. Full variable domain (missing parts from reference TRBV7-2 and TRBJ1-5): GAGVSQSPSNKVTEKGKDVELRCDPISGHTALYWYRQSLGQGLEFLIYFQGNSAPDKSGLPSDRFSAERTGGSVSTLTIQRTQQEDSAVYLCASSRAGGRNQPQHFGDGTRLSIL.

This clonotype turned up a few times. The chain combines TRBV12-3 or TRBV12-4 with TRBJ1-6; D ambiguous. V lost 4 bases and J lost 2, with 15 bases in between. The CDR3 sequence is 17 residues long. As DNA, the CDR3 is TGTGCCAGCAGTTACGCCTCGGGGTCTGCCTATAATTCACCCCTCCACTTT. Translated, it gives CASSYASGSAYNSPLHF.

The CDR3 loop reads CASSLDRAHNEQFF. The CDR3 nucleotides read TGTGCCAGCAGCTTAGACAGGGCACACAATGAGCAGTTCTTC. The chain employs TRBV7-2 and TRBJ2-1; maybe TRBD1 (6 bases). The CDR3 totals 14 residues. Germline-derived CDR1 and CDR2 are SGHTA and FQGNSA. Trimming shortened V by 1 base and J by 5 bases, and 9 bases separated the two germline ends.

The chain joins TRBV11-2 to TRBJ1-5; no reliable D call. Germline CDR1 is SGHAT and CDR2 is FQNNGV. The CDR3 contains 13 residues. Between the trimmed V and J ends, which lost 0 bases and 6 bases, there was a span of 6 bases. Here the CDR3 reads CASSLDRFQPQHF. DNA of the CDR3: TGTGCCAGCAGCTTAGATCGGTTTCAGCCCCAGCATTTT.